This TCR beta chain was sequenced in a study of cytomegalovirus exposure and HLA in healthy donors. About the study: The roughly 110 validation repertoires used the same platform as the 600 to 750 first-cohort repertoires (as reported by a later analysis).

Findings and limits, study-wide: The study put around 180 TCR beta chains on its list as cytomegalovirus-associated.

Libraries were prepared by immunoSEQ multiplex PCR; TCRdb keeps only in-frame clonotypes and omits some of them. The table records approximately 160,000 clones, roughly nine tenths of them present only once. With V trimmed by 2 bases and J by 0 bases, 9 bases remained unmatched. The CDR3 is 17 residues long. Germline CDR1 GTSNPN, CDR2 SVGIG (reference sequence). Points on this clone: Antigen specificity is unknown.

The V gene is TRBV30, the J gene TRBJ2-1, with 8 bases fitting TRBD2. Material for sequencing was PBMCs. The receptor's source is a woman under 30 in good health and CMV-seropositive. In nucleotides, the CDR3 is TGTGCCTGGAGTACCCTTAGCGGGGAGGGCTCCTACAATGAGCAGTTCTTC. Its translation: CAWSTLSGEGSYNEQFF.